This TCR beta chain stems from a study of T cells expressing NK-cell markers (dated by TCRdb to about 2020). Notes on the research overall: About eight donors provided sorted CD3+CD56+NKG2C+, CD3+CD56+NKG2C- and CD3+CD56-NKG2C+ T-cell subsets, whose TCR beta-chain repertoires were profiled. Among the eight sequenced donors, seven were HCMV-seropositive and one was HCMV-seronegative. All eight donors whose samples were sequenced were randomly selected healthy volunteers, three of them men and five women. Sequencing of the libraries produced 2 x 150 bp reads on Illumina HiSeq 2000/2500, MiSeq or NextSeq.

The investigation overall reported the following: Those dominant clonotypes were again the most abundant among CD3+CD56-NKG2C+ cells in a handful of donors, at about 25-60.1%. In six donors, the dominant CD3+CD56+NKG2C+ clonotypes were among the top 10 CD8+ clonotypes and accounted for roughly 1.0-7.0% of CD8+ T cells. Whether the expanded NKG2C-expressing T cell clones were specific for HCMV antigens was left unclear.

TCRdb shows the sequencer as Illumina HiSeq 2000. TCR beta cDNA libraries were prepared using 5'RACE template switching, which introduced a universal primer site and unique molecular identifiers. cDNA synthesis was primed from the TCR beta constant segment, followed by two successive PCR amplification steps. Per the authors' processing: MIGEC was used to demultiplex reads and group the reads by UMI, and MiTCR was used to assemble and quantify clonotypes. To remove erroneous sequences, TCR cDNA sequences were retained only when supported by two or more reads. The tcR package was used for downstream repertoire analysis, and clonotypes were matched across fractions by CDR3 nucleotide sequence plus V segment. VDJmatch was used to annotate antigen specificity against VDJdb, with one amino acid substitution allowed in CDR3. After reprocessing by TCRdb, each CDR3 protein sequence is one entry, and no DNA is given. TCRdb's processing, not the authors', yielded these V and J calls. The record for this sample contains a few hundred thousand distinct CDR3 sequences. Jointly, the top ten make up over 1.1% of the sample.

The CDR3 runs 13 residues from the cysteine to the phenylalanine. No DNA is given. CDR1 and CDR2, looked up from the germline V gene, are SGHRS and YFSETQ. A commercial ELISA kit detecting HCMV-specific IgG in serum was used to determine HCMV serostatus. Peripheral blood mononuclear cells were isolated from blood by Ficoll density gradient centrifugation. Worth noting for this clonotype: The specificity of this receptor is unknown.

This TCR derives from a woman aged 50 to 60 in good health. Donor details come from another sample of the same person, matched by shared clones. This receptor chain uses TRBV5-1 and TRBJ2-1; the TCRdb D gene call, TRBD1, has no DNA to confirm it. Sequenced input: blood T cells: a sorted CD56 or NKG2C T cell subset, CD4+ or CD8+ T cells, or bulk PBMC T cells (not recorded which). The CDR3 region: CASSSGQYNEQFF.